This T cell receptor beta chain is from a study of blood T cell repertoires in COVID-19. Seattle patients were enrolled during active infection and followed longitudinally. Per the study methods: Reference gene primer amplification gave nucleated cell count estimates. The table came from immunoSEQ multiplex PCR; TCRdb's copy has only in-frame clones and leaves some out. Clone size and V and J calls were adopted from that table, with D and trimming inferred from the DNA. Here the sample spans approximately 440,000 clones, about 91% being singletons. Germline lookup yields CDR1 SGDLS and CDR2 YYNGEE. Trimming took off 3 bases at V and 3 bases at J, with 9 bases between the two ends. This CDR3 spans 13 amino acids.

The sequenced sample consisted of peripheral blood. This clonotype was sampled from a woman in her 50s with COVID-19, enrolled during active disease. The chain employs TRBV9 and TRBJ1-1; tentative D call: TRBD1 (6 bases). The CDR3 region is CASSARGDTEAFF. The CDR3 DNA reads as TGTGCCAGCAGCGCCAGGGGTGACACTGAAGCTTTCTTT.